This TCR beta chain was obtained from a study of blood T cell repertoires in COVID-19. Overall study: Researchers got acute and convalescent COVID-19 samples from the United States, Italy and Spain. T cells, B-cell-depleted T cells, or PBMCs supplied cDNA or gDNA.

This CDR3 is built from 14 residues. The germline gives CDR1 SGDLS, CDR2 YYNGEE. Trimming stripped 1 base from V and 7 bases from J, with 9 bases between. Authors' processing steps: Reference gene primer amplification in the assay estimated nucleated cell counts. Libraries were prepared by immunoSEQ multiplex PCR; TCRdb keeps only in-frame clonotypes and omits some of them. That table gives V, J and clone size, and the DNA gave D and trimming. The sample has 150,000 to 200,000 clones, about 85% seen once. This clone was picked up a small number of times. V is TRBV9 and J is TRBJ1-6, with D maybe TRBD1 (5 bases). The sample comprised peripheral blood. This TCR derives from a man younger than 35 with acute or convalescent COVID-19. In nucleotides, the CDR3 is TGTGCCAGCAGCGTAACCCAGGGAAATTCACCCCTCCACTTT. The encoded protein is CASSVTQGNSPLHF.